The rows below give T cell receptor beta chains drawn from one sample of a study of breast tumors, draining lymph nodes, adjacent tissues. TCRdb independently ran MiXCR on the multiplex PCR reads; one entry per CDR3 protein. The sample lists 150,000 to 200,000 distinct CDR3 sequences; 33% were seen once. Input material: axillary lymph node tissue. These receptors were taken from a female donor with breast cancer. Some clones in this sample may be carry-over from other donors' samples. Each CDR3 is given with its conserved first and last residue. Each record gives: V gene, D gene, clone size, J gene, CDR3 protein, CDR3 DNA. D genes are given only for firm matches. Size is omitted from some rows. Given values are once, few, many or a class for expanded clones.

v_gene: TRBV20-1; d_gene: NA; abundance: many; j_gene: TRBJ2-3; CDR3aa: CSAPDTASTDTQYF; CDR3nt: TGCAGTGCCCCGGACACAGCTAGCACAGATACGCAGTATTTT
v_gene: TRBV12-3/TRBV12-4; d_gene: NA; abundance: many; j_gene: TRBJ1-2; CDR3aa: CASSPEVRANYGYTF; CDR3nt: TGTGCCAGCAGCCCGGAAGTGCGGGCTAACTATGGCTACACCTTC
v_gene: TRBV11-3; d_gene: NA; abundance: few; j_gene: TRBJ1-1; CDR3aa: CASSLDSGTEAFF; CDR3nt: TGTGCCAGCAGCTTAGATAGCGGGACTGAAGCTTTCTTT
v_gene: TRBV18; d_gene: NA; abundance: many; j_gene: TRBJ2-7; CDR3aa: CASSPWTDTYEQYF; CDR3nt: TGTGCCAGCTCACCCTGGACGGATACCTACGAGCAGTACTTC
v_gene: TRBV7-9; d_gene: NA; abundance: many; j_gene: TRBJ2-3; CDR3aa: CASRLGLGTDTQYF; CDR3nt: TGTGCCAGCAGACTGGGACTGGGCACAGATACGCAGTATTTT
v_gene: TRBV27; d_gene: TRBD2; abundance: many; j_gene: TRBJ2-7; CDR3aa: CASSSWTSVDEQYF; CDR3nt: TGTGCCAGCAGTTCCTGGACTAGCGTTGACGAGCAGTACTTC
v_gene: TRBV5-6; d_gene: NA; abundance: NA; j_gene: TRBJ2-5; CDR3aa: CASSLGATGPETQYF; CDR3nt: TGTGCCAGCAGCTTGGGGGCCACTGGGCCCGAGACCCAGTACTTC
v_gene: TRBV7-2; d_gene: NA; abundance: many; j_gene: TRBJ2-7; CDR3aa: CASSLFENGEQYF; CDR3nt: TGTGCCAGCAGCTTATTTGAGAATGGCGAGCAGTACTTC
v_gene: TRBV7-2; d_gene: NA; abundance: NA; j_gene: TRBJ2-7; CDR3aa: CASSFFPDGAYEQYF; CDR3nt: TGTGCCAGCAGCTTCTTCCCAGACGGAGCCTACGAGCAGTACTTC
v_gene: TRBV12-3/TRBV12-4; d_gene: NA; abundance: many; j_gene: TRBJ2-5; CDR3aa: CASSPNRETQYF; CDR3nt: TGTGCCAGCAGTCCGAATCGGGAGACCCAGTACTTC
v_gene: TRBV20-1; d_gene: TRBD1; abundance: NA; j_gene: TRBJ2-7; CDR3aa: CSARGTGTSYEQYF; CDR3nt: TGCAGTGCCCGAGGGACAGGGACGTCCTACGAGCAGTACTTC
v_gene: TRBV5-4; d_gene: TRBD2; abundance: NA; j_gene: TRBJ2-2; CDR3aa: CASSLELAGGVGNTGELFF; CDR3nt: TGTGCCAGCAGCTTGGAACTAGCGGGAGGTGTCGGGAACACCGGGGAGCTGTTTTTT